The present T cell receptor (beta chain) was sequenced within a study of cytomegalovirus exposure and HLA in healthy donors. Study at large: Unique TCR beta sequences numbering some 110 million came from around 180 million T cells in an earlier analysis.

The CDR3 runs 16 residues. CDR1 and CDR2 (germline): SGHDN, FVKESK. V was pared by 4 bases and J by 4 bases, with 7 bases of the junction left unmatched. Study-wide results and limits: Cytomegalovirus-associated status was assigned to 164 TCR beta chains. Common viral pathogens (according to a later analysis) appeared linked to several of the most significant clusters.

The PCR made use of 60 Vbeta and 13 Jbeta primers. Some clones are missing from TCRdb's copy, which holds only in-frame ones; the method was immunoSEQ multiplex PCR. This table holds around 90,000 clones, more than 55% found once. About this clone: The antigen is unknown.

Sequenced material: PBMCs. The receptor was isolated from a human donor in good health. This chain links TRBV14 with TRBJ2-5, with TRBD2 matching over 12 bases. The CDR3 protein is CASSLRRTSGVETQYF. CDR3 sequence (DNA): TGTGCCAGCAGCCTGCGGAGGACTAGCGGGGTAGAGACCCAGTACTTC.